This TCR beta chain is from a study of CD8 T cells in cerebrospinal fluid in Alzheimer's disease. CSF cells were profiled by 10X single-cell V(D)J and 5' expression. TCRdb reprocessed the 10x single-cell sequencing reads, keeping one entry per CDR3 protein, no DNA. In all, the sample yields about 1,500 distinct CDR3 sequences. All participants were free of acute infectious disease and in good physical condition. Biomarkers including neurofilament, amyloid-beta and tau confirmed neurodegeneration in the patients. Droplet-based sequencing used CSF cells sorted as live with a live/dead marker. This receptor was taken from a human donor with Alzheimer's disease. Sequenced material: cerebrospinal fluid.

CDR3 loop: CATSRAGSSGKNIQYF. This chain connects TRBV15 to TRBJ2-4; checking the TCRdb D call of TRBD2 is not possible without DNA. Germline CDR1 and CDR2: LNHNV and YYDKDF (reference sequence). The CDR3 has 16 amino acids.